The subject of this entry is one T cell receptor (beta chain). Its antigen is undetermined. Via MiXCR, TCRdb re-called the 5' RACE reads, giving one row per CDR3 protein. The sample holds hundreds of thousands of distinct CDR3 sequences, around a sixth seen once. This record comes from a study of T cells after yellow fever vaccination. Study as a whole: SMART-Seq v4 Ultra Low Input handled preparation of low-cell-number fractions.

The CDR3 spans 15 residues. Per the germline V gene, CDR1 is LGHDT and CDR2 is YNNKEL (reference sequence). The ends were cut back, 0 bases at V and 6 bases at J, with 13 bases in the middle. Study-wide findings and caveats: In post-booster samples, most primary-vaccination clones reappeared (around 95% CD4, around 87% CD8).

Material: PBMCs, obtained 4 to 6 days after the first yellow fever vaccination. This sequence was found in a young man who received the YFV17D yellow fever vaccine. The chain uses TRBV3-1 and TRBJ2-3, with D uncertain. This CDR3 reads CASSQDSKAPDTQYF. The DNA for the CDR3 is TGTGCCAGCAGCCAAGATTCGAAGGCTCCCGATACGCAGTATTTT.